The 21 T cell receptor beta chains below come from one sample, sequenced in a study of control samples from healthy donors and cancer patients. Libraries were prepared by immunoSEQ multiplex PCR; TCRdb keeps only in-frame clonotypes and omits some of them. In the table there are 150,000 to 200,000 clones, about 86% of which are singletons. The sequenced sample consisted of blood. Source of these receptors: a man aged 18 to 30 in good health.

The rearrangement joins TRBV10-3 to TRBJ2-7; TRBD2 aligns across 15 bases. The trim removed 10 bases at V and 1 base at J, leaving 5 bases unmatched. Germline CDR1 is ENHRY and CDR2 is SYGVKD. CDR3 size: 15 residues. The CDR3 DNA follows: TGTGCCACTAGGACTAGCGGGGGGGAATCCTACGAGCAGTACTTC. It specifies CATRTSGGESYEQYF.

The DNA for the CDR3 is TGTGCCAGCAGAGGGGGGGAGGGAGAAAAACTGTTTTTT. This codes for CASRGGEGEKLFF. The J gene is TRBJ1-4, the V gene TRBV2; D possibly corresponds to TRBD1 (6 bases). Germline V gene sequence: CDR1 SNHLY, CDR2 FYNNEI. The CDR3 consists of 13 residues. V was shortened by 6 bases and J by 8 bases, with 13 bases between the two germline ends.

The rearrangement joins TRBV19 to TRBJ1-5, with D perhaps matching TRBD1 (6 bases). Germline-derived CDR1 and CDR2 are LNHDA and SQIVND (reference sequence). V lost 7 bases and J 6 bases, leaving 13 bases between the germline ends. CDR3 length equals 13 residues. CDR3 coding DNA: TGTGCCAGTATGGGAGGGGGGGTTCAGCCCCAGCATTTT. This codes for CASMGGGVQPQHF. Combining the CDR3 with reference TRBV19 and TRBJ1-5 gives the whole variable domain DGGITQSPKYLFRKEGQNVTLSCEQNLNHDAMYWYRQDPGQGLRLIYYSQIVNDFQKGDIAEGYSVSREKKESFPLTVTSAQKNPTAFYLCASMGGGVQPQHFGDGTRLSIL.

This chain connects TRBV5-5 to TRBJ1-3; 8 bases align to TRBD1. CDR3 size: 16 residues. Germline V lookup: CDR1 SGHKS, CDR2 YYEKEE (reference sequence). J lost 2 bases, V lost 5 bases, and 9 bases had no gene match. The DNA for the CDR3 is TGTGCCAGCAGTTGGGCCCCGACAGGGGCTGGAAACACCATATATTTT. Residues: CASSWAPTGAGNTIYF. Together with reference TRBV5-5 and TRBJ1-3, the CDR3 gives the full variable domain: DAGVTQSPTHLIKTRGQQVTLRCSPISGHKSVSWYQQVLGQGPQFIFQYYEKEERGRGNFPDRFSARQFPNYSSELNVNALLLGDSALYLCASSWAPTGAGNTIYFGEGSWLTVV.

In DNA form, the CDR3 reads TGTGCCAGTAACCCGGGACTACAGTACCAAGAGACCCAGTACTTC. Translated, it gives CASNPGLQYQETQYF. This chain connects TRBV19 to TRBJ2-5; 7 nucleotides agree with TRBD2. The CDR3 covers 15 residues. V lost 7 bases to trimming and J lost 0 bases; unmatched junction nucleotides: 8. Per germline, CDR1 LNHDA and CDR2 SQIVND (reference sequence).

Here the CDR3 DNA reads TGTGCCAGCAGCTTAGCGCCTGGGACTAGCGGGGGATTTTACAATGAGCAGTTCTTC. It is translated as CASSLAPGTSGGFYNEQFF. The chain joins TRBV7-8 to TRBJ2-1; 14 bases map to TRBD2. The CDR3 is made up of 19 amino acids. J was trimmed by 4 bases and V by 0 bases; bases with no gene match: 8. The germline gives CDR1 SGHVS, CDR2 FQNEAQ. Based on the CDR3 plus reference TRBV7-8 and TRBJ2-1, the full variable domain is GAGVSQSPRYKVAKRGQDVALRCDPISGHVSLFWYQQALGQGPEFLTYFQNEAQLDKSGLPSDRFFAERPEGSVSTLKIQRTQQEDSAVYLCASSLAPGTSGGFYNEQFFGPGTRLTVL.

The genes are TRBV7-2 and TRBJ2-7; the D gene is possibly TRBD1 (5 bases). This CDR3 comprises 15 residues. In germline, CDR1 is SGHTA, CDR2 FQGNSA. Trimming removed 6 bases at V and 4 bases at J, with 19 bases between. The CDR3 region is CASSSNAGSRYEQYF. The CDR3 bases are TGTGCCAGCAGTTCCAACGCAGGGTCTCGGTACGAGCAGTACTTC.

The V gene is TRBV28, the J gene TRBJ1-2; TRBD1 agrees at 7 bases. Germline loops: CDR1 MDHEN, CDR2 SYDVKM. With 7 bases clipped from V and 4 bases from J, the junction kept 15 bases outside the gene matches. The CDR3 has 16 amino acids. Here the CDR3 DNA reads TGTGCCAGCACCCTCGCAGGGGGGGCGCTCGGCTATGGCTACACCTTC. Translating gives CASTLAGGALGYGYTF.

This chain links TRBV6-6 with TRBJ1-5; 7 bases align to TRBD1. Per germline, CDR1 MNHNY and CDR2 SVGAGI (reference sequence). V lost 6 bases to trimming and J lost 5 bases; unmatched junction nucleotides: 10. This CDR3 has 15 amino acids. This chain's CDR3 is CASRRDSVLDQPQHF. The CDR3 nucleotides are TGTGCCAGCAGACGGGACAGCGTTTTGGATCAGCCCCAGCATTTT.

The CDR3 region is CASSQGTSGGPQGEQYF. CDR3 nucleotide sequence: TGCGCCAGCAGCCAAGGGACTAGCGGGGGACCCCAGGGCGAGCAGTACTTC. The rearrangement joins TRBV4-3 to TRBJ2-7; 13 bases line up with TRBD2. V gave up 1 base and J gave up 6 bases; unmatched junction bases: 9. This CDR3 has 17 amino acids. Germline CDR1 is LGHNA and CDR2 is YSLEER.

The chain joins TRBV6-2 or TRBV6-3 to TRBJ2-2; possibly TRBD2 for D (6 bases). CDR1 MNHEY and CDR2 SVGEGT come from the germline V gene. This CDR3 is 15 amino acids long. The V end lost 6 bases, the J end lost 4 bases, and 15 bases lay between the germline ends. The CDR3 reads CASSLRGTGTGELFF. Written as DNA, the CDR3 is TGTGCCAGCAGCTTACGGGGGACGGGCACCGGGGAGCTGTTTTTT.

This clone was seen a few times. The gene calls are TRBV11-2 and TRBJ1-1; unclear D gene. The CDR3 length is 13 residues. V was pared by 5 bases and J by 5 bases, with 12 bases between. Germline loops: CDR1 SGHAT, CDR2 FQNNGV. The CDR3: CASSLQQGTEAFF. For the CDR3, the DNA is TGTGCCAGCAGCCTCCAACAAGGGACTGAAGCTTTCTTT. The full variable domain, its missing parts supplied by reference TRBV11-2 and TRBJ1-1, is EAGVAQSPRYKIIEKRQSVAFWCNPISGHATLYWYQQILGQGPKLLIQFQNNGVVDDSQLPKDRFSAERLKGVDSTLKIQPAKLEDSAVYLCASSLQQGTEAFFGQGTRLTVV.

This sequence joins TRBV4-2 and TRBJ2-5; 7 bases are a match to TRBD2. The CDR3 totals 17 residues. V lost 4 bases to trimming and J lost 3 bases; unmatched junction nucleotides: 14. Per the germline V gene, CDR1 is LGHNA and CDR2 is YNFKEQ. CDR3 sequence: CASSRSARTSKEETQYF. CDR3 nucleotides: TGTGCCAGCAGCCGTTCCGCGAGGACTAGTAAGGAAGAGACCCAGTACTTC.

This chain connects TRBV6-2 or TRBV6-3 to TRBJ2-6; the D gene is possibly TRBD2 (5 bases). Germline CDR1 and CDR2: MNHEY and SVGEGT. CDR3 length: 16 amino acids. Between the trimmed V and J ends, which lost 4 bases and 1 base, there was a span of 11 bases. The CDR3 reads CASSSNRRSGANVLTF. In DNA, the CDR3 is TGTGCCAGCAGTTCCAATAGGAGGTCTGGGGCCAACGTCCTGACTTTC.

CDR3 DNA sequence: TGCAGCGTTGAAGAGGCGGGGGGGGAGACCCAGTACTTC. It encodes CSVEEAGGETQYF. The chain is built from TRBV29-1 and TRBJ2-5; 9 nucleotides match TRBD2. The germline V gene encodes CDR1 SQVTM and CDR2 ANQGSEA. J was trimmed by 5 bases and V by 0 bases; bases with no gene match: 1. CDR3 length: 13 amino acids. Full variable domain (missing parts from reference TRBV29-1 and TRBJ2-5): SAVISQKPSRDICQRGTSLTIQCQVDSQVTMMFWYRQQPGQSLTLIATANQGSEATYESGFVIDKFPISRPNLTFSTLTVSNMSPEDSSIYLCSVEEAGGETQYFGPGTRLLVL.

V gene TRBV11-1 combines with J gene TRBJ1-1; tentatively, D is TRBD1 (5 bases). Germline V gene lookup returns CDR1 SGHAT and CDR2 FQDESV (reference sequence). This CDR3 has 14 amino acids. The V end lost 5 bases, the J end lost 1 base, and 11 bases lay between the germline ends. The CDR3 protein is CASSKTGRNTEAFF. CDR3 bases: TGTGCCAGCAGCAAAACAGGAAGGAACACTGAAGCTTTCTTT.

The CDR3 region is CASSLAWGAQETQYF. The CDR3 DNA follows: TGTGCCAGCAGCTTAGCGTGGGGAGCTCAAGAGACCCAGTACTTC. This rearrangement joins TRBV7-8 to TRBJ2-5; D might be TRBD2 (5 bases). The CDR3 extends over 15 amino acids. The V and J ends lost 0 bases and 2 bases respectively, with 10 bases between them. CDR1 is SGHVS, CDR2 FQNEAQ, per germline.

The chain combines TRBV7-2 with TRBJ2-3; D gene unclear. CDR1 is SGHTA, CDR2 FQGNSA, per germline. The CDR3 contains 14 residues. V lost 1 base to trimming and J lost 3 bases, with 8 bases between them. DNA of the CDR3: TGTGCCAGCAGCTTAGGGGCGGCTACAGATACGCAGTATTTT. Translated: CASSLGAATDTQYF.

For the CDR3, the DNA is TGTGCCAGCAGCTCAGGGACAGGGCAGGGTGGCTACACCTTC. Protein: CASSSGTGQGGYTF. The V gene is TRBV7-3, the J gene TRBJ1-2; 9 bases are a match to TRBD1. V was clipped by 4 bases and J by 7 bases; unmatched bases: 7. CDR1 is SGHTA and CDR2 is FQGTGA in the germline V gene. CDR3 length: 14 residues.

The J gene is TRBJ1-1, the V gene TRBV4-1; D not resolved. CDR3 length equals 15 residues. Germline CDR1 and CDR2: MGHRA and YSYEKL. Trimming left V 3 bases short and J 1 base short, with 12 bases between. The CDR3 is CASSQSQQGNTEAFF. CDR3 nucleotides: TGCGCCAGCAGCCAGAGCCAGCAAGGGAACACTGAAGCTTTCTTT.

The rearrangement joins TRBV5-1 to TRBJ2-1; 9 bases line up with TRBD2. V dropped 4 bases and J dropped 4; count of bases not matched to a gene: 6. This CDR3 has 15 residues. CDR1 is SGHRS and CDR2 is YFSETQ in the germline V gene. The chain's CDR3 is CASSISGGQYNEQFF. In DNA, the CDR3 is TGCGCCAGCAGCATTAGCGGGGGACAATACAATGAGCAGTTCTTC.